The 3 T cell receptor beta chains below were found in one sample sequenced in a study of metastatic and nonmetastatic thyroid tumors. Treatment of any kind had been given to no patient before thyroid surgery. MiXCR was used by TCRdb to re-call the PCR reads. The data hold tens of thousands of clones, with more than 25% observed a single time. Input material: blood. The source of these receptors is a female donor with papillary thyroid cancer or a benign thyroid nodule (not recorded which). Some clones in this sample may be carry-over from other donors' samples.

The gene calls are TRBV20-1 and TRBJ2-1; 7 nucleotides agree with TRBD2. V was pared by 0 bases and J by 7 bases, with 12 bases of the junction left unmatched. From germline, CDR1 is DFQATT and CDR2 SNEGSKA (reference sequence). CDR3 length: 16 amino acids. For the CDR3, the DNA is TGCAGTGCTAGAGAGGTGGCTAGCGGTAGGATTAATGAGCAGTTCTTC. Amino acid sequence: CSAREVASGRINEQFF.

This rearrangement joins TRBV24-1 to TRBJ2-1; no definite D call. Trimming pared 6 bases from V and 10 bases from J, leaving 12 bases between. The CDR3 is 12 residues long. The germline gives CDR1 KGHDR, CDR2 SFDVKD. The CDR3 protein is CATSHRQAEQFF. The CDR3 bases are TGTGCCACCAGTCATCGACAAGCGGAGCAGTTCTTC.

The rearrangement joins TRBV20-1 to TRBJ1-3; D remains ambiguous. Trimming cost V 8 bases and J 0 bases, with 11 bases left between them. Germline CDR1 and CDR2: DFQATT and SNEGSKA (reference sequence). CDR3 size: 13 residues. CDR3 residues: CSSVTISGNTIYF. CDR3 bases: TGCAGTTCAGTGACAATCTCTGGAAACACCATATATTTT.